The source of this T cell receptor beta chain is a study of T cell repertoires in cytomegalovirus infection. Turning to the study itself: Both a matching HLA type and CMV infection were indicated by public TCR beta signatures.

Study-level findings and limits: Based on cumulative public TCR beta family frequency, carriers of CMV plus the relevant HLA were identified.

The CDR3 has 14 amino acids. Trimming cost V 7 bases and J 0 bases, with 12 bases left between them. CDR1 and CDR2 from the germline V gene are SNHLY and FYNNEI. TCRdb independently ran MiXCR on the reads; one entry per CDR3 protein. This sample has 160,000 or so distinct CDR3 sequences, with 23% found just once. As to this clonotype: Its cognate antigen is unknown.

V gene TRBV2 combines with J gene TRBJ1-2, with unresolved D. The sequenced sample consisted of PBMCs. The origin of this receptor is a human donor in good health (CMV status not recorded). Some clones in this sample may be carry-over from other donors' samples. CDR3 sequence reads: CASTVPRSNYGYTF. CDR3 coding DNA: TGTGCCAGCACTGTCCCAAGATCTAACTATGGCTACACCTTC. Filled out from reference TRBV2 and TRBJ1-2, the complete variable domain reads EPEVTQTPSHQVTQMGQEVILRCVPISNHLYFYWYRQILGQKVEFLVSFYNNEISEKSEIFDDQFSVERPDGSNFTLKIRSTKLEDSAMYFCASTVPRSNYGYTFGSGTRLTVV.